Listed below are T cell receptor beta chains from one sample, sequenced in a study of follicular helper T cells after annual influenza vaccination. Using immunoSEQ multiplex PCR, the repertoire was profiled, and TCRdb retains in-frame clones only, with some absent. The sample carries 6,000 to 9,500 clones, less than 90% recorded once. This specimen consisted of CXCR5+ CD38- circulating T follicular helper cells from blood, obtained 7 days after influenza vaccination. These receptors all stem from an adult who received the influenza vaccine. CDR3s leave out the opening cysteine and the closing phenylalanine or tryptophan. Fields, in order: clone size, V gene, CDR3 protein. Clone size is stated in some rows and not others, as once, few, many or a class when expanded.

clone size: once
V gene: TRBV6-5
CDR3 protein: ASRPRLTDSPLH

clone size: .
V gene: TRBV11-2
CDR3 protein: ASSLEGGLLAKNIQY

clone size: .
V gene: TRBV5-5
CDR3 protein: ASSLGHGIAGELF

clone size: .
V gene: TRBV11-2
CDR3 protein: ASSLSAGSMNTEAF

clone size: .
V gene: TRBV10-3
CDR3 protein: AISGLKQDNYGYT

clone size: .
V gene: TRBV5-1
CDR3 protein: ASSLALTGSSGANVLT

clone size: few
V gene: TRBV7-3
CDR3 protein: ASSSNGYTEAF

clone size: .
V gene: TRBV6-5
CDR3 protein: ASSSGTGALYEQY

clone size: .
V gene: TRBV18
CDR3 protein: ASSLQGRTGELF

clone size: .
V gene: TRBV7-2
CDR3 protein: ASSPRTSRNNEQF

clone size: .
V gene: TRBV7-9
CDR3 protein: ASSRGQGTDPYEQY

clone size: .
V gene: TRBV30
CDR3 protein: AWIDQGLGTNYGYT

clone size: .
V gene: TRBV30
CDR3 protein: AWSGPRVGTEAF

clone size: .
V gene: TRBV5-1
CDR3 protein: ASSLAGAGLYEKLF

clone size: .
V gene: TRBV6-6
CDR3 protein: ASSRNTEAF

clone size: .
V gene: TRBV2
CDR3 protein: ASSTTRTGELF

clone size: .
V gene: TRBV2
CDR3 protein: ASGGGHGTEAF

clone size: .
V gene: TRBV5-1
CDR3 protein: ASSFGTETYEQY

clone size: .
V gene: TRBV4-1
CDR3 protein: ASSQRQSQETQY

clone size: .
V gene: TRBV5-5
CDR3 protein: ASSSTTGVNEQY

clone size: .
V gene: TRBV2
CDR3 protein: ASSAGEVGYT

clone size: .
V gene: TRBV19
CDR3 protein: ASRTDRQGAASGAKLF

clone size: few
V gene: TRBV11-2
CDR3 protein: ASSLEGSASGANVLT

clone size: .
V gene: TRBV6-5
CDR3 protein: ASSSSGTGSEKLF

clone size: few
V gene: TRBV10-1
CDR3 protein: ASSENLNQPQH

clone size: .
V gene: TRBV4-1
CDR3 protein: ASSPTSGATYEQY

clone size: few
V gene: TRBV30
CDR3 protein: AWDRVVGTEAF

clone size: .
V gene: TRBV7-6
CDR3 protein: ASSKTLGQNYSNQPQH

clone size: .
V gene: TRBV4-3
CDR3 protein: ASSQEAPDTQY

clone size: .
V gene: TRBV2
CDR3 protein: ASIDLYPGSSSYNSPLH

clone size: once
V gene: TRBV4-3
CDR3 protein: ASSQTSGVSGANVLT

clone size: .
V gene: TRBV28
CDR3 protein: ASRRPLARDNEQF

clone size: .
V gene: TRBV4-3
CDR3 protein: ASSQDHRALSGNTIY

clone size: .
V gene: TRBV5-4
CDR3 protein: ASSSRIGAYNEQF

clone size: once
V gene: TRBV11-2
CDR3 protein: ASSFPGNTEAF

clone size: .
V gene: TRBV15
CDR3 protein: ATSARAGDREWEQF

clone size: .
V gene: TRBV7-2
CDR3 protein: ASSTGGILSNQPQH

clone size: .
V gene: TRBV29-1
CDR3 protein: SVVRLAYNEQF

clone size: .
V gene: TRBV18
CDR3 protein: ASSPPDLRETQY

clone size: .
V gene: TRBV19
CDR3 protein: ASSKYPSRDSSSYNSPLH

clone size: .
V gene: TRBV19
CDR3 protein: ASSSVDRGFPNYGYT

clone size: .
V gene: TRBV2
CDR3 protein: ASSYGLDPNYGYT

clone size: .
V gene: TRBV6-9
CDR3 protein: ASSYSLFDFYGYT

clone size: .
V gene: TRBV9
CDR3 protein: ASSVVASGGSGYNEQF

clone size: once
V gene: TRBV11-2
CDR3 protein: ASRARGPWADTQY

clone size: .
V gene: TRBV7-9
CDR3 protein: ASSPATSPTYEQY

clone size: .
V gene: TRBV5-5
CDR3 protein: ASSSGTAVSNEQF

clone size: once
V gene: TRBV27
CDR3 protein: ASSFDLYNEQF

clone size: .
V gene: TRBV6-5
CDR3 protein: ASRRRDGYT

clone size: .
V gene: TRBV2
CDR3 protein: ASSEGNGETQY

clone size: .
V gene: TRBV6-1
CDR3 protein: ASRWSSGNTIY

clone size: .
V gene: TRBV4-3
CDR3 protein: ASSQGAVGEKLF

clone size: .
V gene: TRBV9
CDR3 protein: ASSVDGTGSGEQF

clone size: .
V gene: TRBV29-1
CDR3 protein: SVLTGGGGETQY

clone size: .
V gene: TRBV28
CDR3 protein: ASSYSTGSNYGYT